This T cell receptor (beta chain) derives from a study of cytomegalovirus exposure and HLA in healthy donors (TCRdb year 2017). Study-wide context: An earlier analysis of under 600 of the donors reported about 290 Gb of sequence data and around 120 million unique TCR beta sequences from about 179 million T cells. Class I and class II HLA loci were covered by the typing at four-digit resolution. Among about 390 genotyped donors of the cohort, an average of approximately 250,000 unique TCR beta nucleotide sequences were sequenced per donor, roughly a sixth of them non-productive. Donor age, sex, ethnicity and CMV serostatus were collected together with the repertoire data. Four to six DR-DQ haplotypes were handled as single units for association and clustering, since linkage in the cohort was strong. Every repertoire in the discovery cohort had been generated on one and the same sequencing platform. Typing coverage differed by locus: A, B, C, DRB1 and DQB1 were typed in about 620-630 donors, DQA1 in about 560, DPA1 in 600 to 610, and DPB1 in around 440. Among the approximately 430 genotyped donors, under 90% belonged to the genetic ancestry cluster associated with self-reported Caucasian donors. A separate validation cohort of roughly 110 different subjects was used in addition to the approximately 640-subject first cohort. Using immunosequencing, the study profiled T cell repertoires from around 670 subjects and related those repertoires to cytomegalovirus serostatus. To study patterns of TCR occurrence, a later analysis re-analyzed previously published TCR beta repertoires from several hundred donors and added high-resolution HLA genotyping. To predict cytomegalovirus infection status, the study brought together high-throughput TCR immunosequencing, statistical association of individual TCRs with disease status, and machine learning. The study aimed to test whether cataloging public T cell receptors could reveal signatures of past pathogen exposure. In a later genetic analysis, genome-wide SNP genotypes for about 55% of the roughly 700 donors were used, and that subset was treated as a discovery cohort. In an earlier analysis of around 540 of the donors, high-throughput TCR beta sequencing was used to judge whether each TCR beta V gene segment behaved as functional or pseudogenic. Rather than using new phenotypic data, the later analysis identified candidate immune exposures from TCR beta sequences and from how often those sequences occurred across donors. An early release that covered around 590 HLA-typed donors contained approximately 300 gigabases of sequencing data and 85 million to 100 million unique TCR sequences. Points the paper makes about the study in general: A later genetic analysis reported fewer N-insertions in productive TCRs among donors in an Asian-associated ancestry cluster than the roughly 690-donor mean. HLA typing was unavailable for some donors at each locus, so association tests used only the typed subset. A further reported finding was that TCR beta sequences accurately predicted the HLA-A and HLA-B alleles for most subjects in the first cohort. In a later analysis, the rate of TCR association differed among HLA loci, with DRB1 alleles having the most associated TCRs and HLA-C alleles having the fewest. Because the 87-base-pair reads could not distinguish some IMGT-functional V segments, including TRBV6-2 and TRBV6-3, those segments were excluded. In an earlier analysis of approximately 590 of the donors, most TCR beta V segments appeared in productive rearrangements about 87% or about 30% of the time, broadly matching IMGT annotations. A total of fewer than 200 TCR beta chains were listed by the study as associated with cytomegalovirus. Assigning TCR associations to individual alleles was difficult when HLA alleles, especially DR and DQ, strongly co-occurred. In a later analysis, 16,951 TCR beta sequences were associated with specific HLA alleles at a false discovery rate of 0.05. A group of highly shared sequence variants was considered likely to be a technical artifact of the sequencing pipeline. Immune exposure information for the cohort was limited to CMV serostatus. The authors suggested that the approach could potentially be extended to other disease states and immunological phenotypes. The classifier was reported to diagnose cytomegalovirus status with high specificity and sensitivity in both the original and validation cohorts. A later genetic analysis associated a missense DCLRE1C variant with V-gene and J-gene trimming of TCR beta chains, and an independent cohort replicated the association. In vitro tests confirmed that a few of the cytomegalovirus-associated TCR beta chains recognize cytomegalovirus antigens. Sequencing depth was assumed to be roughly uniform across donors in the presence/absence analyses, though that assumption may not hold. Compared with equally common non-associated chains, HLA-associated TCR beta chains in a later analysis were more clonally expanded and had lower generation probabilities. A later analysis found that most CMV-associated TCR beta chains appeared HLA-restricted, with HLA associations seemingly driven largely by CMV exposure. Several of the top co-occurrence clusters appeared to be linked to parvovirus B19, influenza, CMV and Epstein-Barr virus, according to a later analysis. Most TCR sequences were observed very rarely across donors, whereas some public TCRs were present in many individuals. Linkage disequilibrium might explain the correlated functional status among segregating V segments, but an unknown experimental factor could not be ruled out. About 17 rarely observed V segments, including chromosome 9 orphons, were excluded from the earlier analysis of 550 to 700 of the donors because counts were too low. In this cohort, only TCR beta chains were sequenced, and detectable features were limited by the absence of alpha or paired-chain data.

A note on this clone: This receptor's antigen is unknown. Nothing much larger sits one base from this clone, and base qualities are not available.

The cohort was made up of roughly 670 healthy bone marrow donors. At the time of sampling, all cohort members were nominally healthy, though unrecorded immune exposures were likely present. The donor tested CMV seronegative and was one of the 352 seronegative cohort members. Each donor provided a peripheral blood sample, and peripheral blood mononuclear cells were used for TCR beta sequencing. The Qiagen DNeasy Blood Extraction Kit was used to extract genomic DNA from the blood cell samples. To prepare the library, the immunoSEQ multiplex PCR assay was applied. A mixture of 60 forward primers for TCR Vbeta segments and 13 reverse primers for TCR Jbeta segments was used in the multiplex PCR. A multiplex PCR assay on genomic DNA amplified the CDR3 region of rearranged TCR beta genes. On the Illumina HiSeq System, the amplified TCR beta libraries were sequenced as 87-base-pair reads. From the authors' description of their analysis: Across the 600 to 700 repertoires, a later analysis counted 75 million to 90 million unique TCR beta chains, some 11 million of which were shared by at least two donors. Raw reads were error-corrected and collapsed into unique sequences by a nearest-neighbor algorithm in which closely related sequences were merged to remove PCR and sequencing errors. CDR3 sequences were aligned to IMGT reference sequences to assign V, D and J gene segments. For a sequence to be retained, at least a six-nucleotide match to both a V gene segment and a J gene segment was required. Rearrangements were classified as productive when the CDR3 lacked stop codons and remained in frame with V and J, and all other rearrangements were classified as non-productive. Following IMGT convention, CDR3 was defined as the stretch from the second conserved V-encoded cysteine to the conserved J-encoded phenylalanine. The earlier analysis of about 610 of the donors excluded sequences that lacked an unambiguous match to a single V gene segment. In an earlier analysis of 587 of the donors, V segments were called functional above 56.7% productive rearrangements and were called segregating when the between-donor standard deviation exceeded 5%. A statistical classification framework was developed to diagnose cytomegalovirus status using the catalog of TCR beta chain sequences. In a later analysis, V and J genes were assigned by comparing TCR nucleotide sequences against IMGT/GENE-DB human TR gene sequences. A later analysis assigned CDR3 sequences and most-parsimonious VDJ recombination scenarios with the TCRdist pipeline. A later analysis defined each TCR beta chain by its CDR3 amino acid sequence plus V-gene family, and excluded reads lacking a unique V-gene family. A later analysis removed roughly 590 highly shared, low-generation-probability nucleotide sequences to deal with suspected cross-contamination and a sequencing artifact. In a later analysis, a clonal expansion index was calculated for each public chain from normalized within-repertoire ranks of inferred template counts. Generation probabilities in a later analysis came from a VDJ recombination model fitted to out-of-frame rearrangements, and those results were checked against IGoR. A later analysis scored TCR-TCR, TCR-HLA and TCR-CMV co-occurrence with hypergeometric tests, applying a repertoire-size bias correction to TCR pairs. A later analysis estimated false discovery rates by permuting HLA or CMV assignments 20 times. In a later analysis, co-occurring TCRs were grouped using DBSCAN, and TCRdist sequence similarity was added for clustering within HLA-allele-positive subsets. Repertoires with fewer than 30,000 or more than 120,000 public chains were left out of co-occurrence clustering, as were roughly five repertoires with anomalous nucleotide sharing. What TCRdb holds here is the immuneACCESS table cut down to in-frame rearrangements. Part of the clones is not present; checked against another copy, under half of the missing clones reflect an unresolved V gene, and the others are unexplained. V and J calls and clone size are copied from that table; D and trimming were computed from the DNA. The sample has around 100,000 clones on record, 75% to 85% of them singletons. The ten biggest clones cover more than 0.95% of the sample.

There are 13 amino acids in the CDR3, from cysteine to phenylalanine inclusive. The only DNA kept is the CDR3, 39 bases in frame from the first base. In the germline V gene (reference sequence), CDR1 corresponds to MNHEY and CDR2 to SMNVEV. Ends trimmed: V by 8 bases, J by 3 bases; bases unmatched to a gene: 4. Sequenced input: PBMCs. This clonotype originated in a woman aged 18-29 years in good health and CMV-seronegative. The chain couples TRBV27 to TRBJ2-7, with 10 central nucleotides matching TRBD2. The CDR3 protein is CASRASGSYEQYF. The DNA sequence follows: TGTGCCAGCCGTGCTAGCGGGAGCTACGAGCAGTACTTC.